This entry lists 4 T cell receptor beta chains sequenced from one sample in a study of shared clonotypes between healthy human individuals. TCRdb's copy holds only in-frame clones and misses some; the assay was immunoSEQ multiplex PCR. The sample holds about 2 million clones, just under 95% seen once. The naive CD8 fraction comprised CD45RO-negative cells positively selected for CCR7 and excluded terminally differentiated effector memory CD45RA+ cells. The sample taken for sequencing was naive CD8+ T cells sorted from blood. Source of these receptors: a young man in good health.

Worth noting for this clone: In the same sample, other DNA sequences code for this CDR3. The V and J genes are TRBV28 and TRBJ2-7; perhaps TRBD1 as D (6 bases). Germline V lookup: CDR1 MDHEN, CDR2 SYDVKM. This CDR3 region has 13 residues. Deletions cut 3 bases from V and 4 bases from J, with 10 bases between. The CDR3 reads CASSLGRGYEQYF. CDR3 bases: TGTGCCAGCAGTTTGGGCAGGGGATACGAGCAGTACTTC.

This clone has more than one count but fewer than ten. This sample also contains other DNA sequences that code for the same CDR3. The chain is built from TRBV7-9 and TRBJ1-2; D remains unclear. CDR1 and CDR2 (germline): SEHNR, FQNEAQ (reference sequence). The CDR3 sequence is 12 residues long. The ends were cut back, 1 base at V and 6 bases at J, with 6 bases in the middle. CDR3 protein: CASSLGADGYTF. The CDR3 DNA reads TGTGCCAGCAGCTTAGGAGCCGATGGCTACACCTTC.

The chain is built from TRBV27 and TRBJ2-2; tentative D call: TRBD2 (5 bases). V lost 5 bases and J 2 bases, leaving 15 bases between the germline ends. Germline CDR1 MNHEY, CDR2 SMNVEV (reference sequence). This CDR3 comprises 16 residues. CDR3 loop: CASSPARGINTGELFF. The CDR3, as DNA: TGTGCCAGCAGTCCCGCCCGAGGGATCAACACCGGGGAGCTGTTTTTT.

This chain links TRBV5-4 with TRBJ2-1, with TRBD2 as a possible D gene (5 bases). The V gene lost 2 bases and the J gene lost 10 bases, with 10 bases spanning the gap. The CDR3 has 12 amino acids. Germline V lookup: CDR1 SGHNT, CDR2 YYREEE (reference sequence). CDR3 bases: TGTGCCAGCAGCTTAGGACTGGGAGAGCAGTTCTTC. This gives the protein CASSLGLGEQFF.